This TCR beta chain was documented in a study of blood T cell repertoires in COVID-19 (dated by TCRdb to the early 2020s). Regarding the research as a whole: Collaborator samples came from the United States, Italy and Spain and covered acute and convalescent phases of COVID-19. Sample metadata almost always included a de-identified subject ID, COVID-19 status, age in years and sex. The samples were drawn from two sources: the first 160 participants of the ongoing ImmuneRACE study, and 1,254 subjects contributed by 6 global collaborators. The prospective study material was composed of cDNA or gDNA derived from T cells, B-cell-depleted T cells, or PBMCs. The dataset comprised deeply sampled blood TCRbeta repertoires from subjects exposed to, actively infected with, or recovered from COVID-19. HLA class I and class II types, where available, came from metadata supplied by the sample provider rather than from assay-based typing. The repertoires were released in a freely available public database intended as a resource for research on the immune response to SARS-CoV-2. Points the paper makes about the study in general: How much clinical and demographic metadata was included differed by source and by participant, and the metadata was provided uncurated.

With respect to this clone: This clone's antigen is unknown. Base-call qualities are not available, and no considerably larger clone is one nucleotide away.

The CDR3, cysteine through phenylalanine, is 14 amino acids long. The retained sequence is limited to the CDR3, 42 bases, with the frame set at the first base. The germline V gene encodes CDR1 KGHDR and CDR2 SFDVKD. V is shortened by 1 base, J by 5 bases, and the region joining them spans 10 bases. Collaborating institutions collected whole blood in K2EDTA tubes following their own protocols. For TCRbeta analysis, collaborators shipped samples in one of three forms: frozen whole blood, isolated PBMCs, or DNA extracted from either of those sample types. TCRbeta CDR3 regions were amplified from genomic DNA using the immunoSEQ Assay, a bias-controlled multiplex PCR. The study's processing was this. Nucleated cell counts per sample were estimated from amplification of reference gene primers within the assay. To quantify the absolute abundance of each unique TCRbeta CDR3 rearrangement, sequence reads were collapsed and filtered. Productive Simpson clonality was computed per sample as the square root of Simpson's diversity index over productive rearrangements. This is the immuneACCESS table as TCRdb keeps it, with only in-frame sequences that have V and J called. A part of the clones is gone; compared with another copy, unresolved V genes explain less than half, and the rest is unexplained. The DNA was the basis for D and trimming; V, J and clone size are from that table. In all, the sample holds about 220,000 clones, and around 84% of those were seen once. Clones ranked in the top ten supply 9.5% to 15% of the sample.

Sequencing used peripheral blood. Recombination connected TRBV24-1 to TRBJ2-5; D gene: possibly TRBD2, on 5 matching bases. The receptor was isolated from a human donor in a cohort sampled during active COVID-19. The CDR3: CATSDFGGGETQYF. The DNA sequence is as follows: TGTGCCACCAGTGATTTTGGAGGCGGCGAGACCCAGTACTTC.